This T cell receptor beta chain was observed in a study of blood T cells in healthy people across ages. It was with a sample-barcoded 5' primer and a J-beta primer mix that a second PCR of about 6 to 12 cycles was run. TCRdb analysed the 5' RACE reads with MiXCR anew, one entry per CDR3 protein. The data contain approximately 900,000 distinct CDR3 sequences, almost 30% of them seen just once; the ten biggest clones take up roughly a tenth. Germline V gene data show CDR1 as LGHDT and CDR2 as YNNKEL (reference sequence). The CDR3 consists of 16 residues. Trimming took off 4 bases at V and 7 bases at J, with 20 bases between the two ends. General study results and limits: Researchers report that TCR beta diversity correlated strongly with naive T cell percentage.

In the case of this clonotype: The target antigen is unknown.

The sample also formed part of further work on T cells of mothers and their children. That report adds: The donors comprised roughly 6 children and their three healthy Caucasian mothers. The study obtained over 9 million TCR beta CDR3 reads per mother and a few million per child. Versus unrelated pairs, overlap was slightly higher in related mother-child pairs, without reaching significance.

The source is a woman aged 35 to 49 in good health. This rearrangement joins TRBV3-1 to TRBJ2-1; D is possibly TRBD1 (6 bases). The sequenced sample consisted of blood. The CDR3 sequence is CASSLLGQGSVNEQFF. CDR3 sequence (DNA): TGTGCCAGCAGCCTCCTCGGGCAGGGGTCAGTGAATGAGCAGTTCTTC.